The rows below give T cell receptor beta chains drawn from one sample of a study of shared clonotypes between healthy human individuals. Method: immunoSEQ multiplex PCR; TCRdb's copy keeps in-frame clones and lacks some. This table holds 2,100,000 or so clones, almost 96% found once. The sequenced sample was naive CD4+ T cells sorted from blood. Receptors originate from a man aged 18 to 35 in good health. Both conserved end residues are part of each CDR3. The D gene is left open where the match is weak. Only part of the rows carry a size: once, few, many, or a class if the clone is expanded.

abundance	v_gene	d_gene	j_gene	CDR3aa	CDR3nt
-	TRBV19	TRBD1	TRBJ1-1	CASSVQGAATEAFF	TGTGCCAGTAGTGTACAGGGGGCAGCCACTGAAGCTTTCTTT
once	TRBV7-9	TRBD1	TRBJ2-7	CASSSDRGFPYEQYF	TGTGCCAGCAGTTCTGACAGGGGCTTTCCCTACGAGCAGTACTTC
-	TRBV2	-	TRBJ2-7	CASNRVESYEQYF	TGTGCCAGCAACAGGGTAGAATCCTACGAGCAGTACTTC
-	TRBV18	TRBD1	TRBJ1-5	CASSPPNRGADQPQHF	TGTGCCAGCTCACCACCGAACAGGGGTGCCGATCAGCCCCAGCATTTT
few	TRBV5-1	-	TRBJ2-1	CASSSATLSDEQFF	TGCGCCAGCAGCTCGGCCACACTATCGGATGAGCAGTTCTTC
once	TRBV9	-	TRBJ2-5	CASSMTGTPAETQYF	TGTGCCAGCAGTATGACTGGGACCCCGGCGGAGACCCAGTACTTC
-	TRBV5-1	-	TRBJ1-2	CASSLIQGNYGYTF	TGCGCCAGCAGCTTGATCCAGGGCAATTATGGCTACACCTTC
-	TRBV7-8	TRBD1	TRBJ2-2	CASSLAGTGNTGELFF	TGTGCCAGCAGCTTAGCTGGGACAGGGAACACCGGGGAGCTGTTTTTT
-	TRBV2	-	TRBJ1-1	CASSERGGNTEAFF	TGTGCCAGCAGTGAAAGAGGAGGGAACACTGAAGCTTTCTTT
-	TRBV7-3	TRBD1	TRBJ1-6	CASSLTTDRGSPLHF	TGTGCCAGCAGCTTAACGACGGACAGGGGTTCACCCCTCCACTTT
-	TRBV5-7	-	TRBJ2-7	CASSLAYLVFEQYF	TGTGCCAGCAGCTTGGCCTACTTAGTGTTCGAGCAGTACTTC
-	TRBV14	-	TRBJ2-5	CASSQDGGAKIKTQYF	TGTGCCAGCAGCCAAGATGGAGGGGCTAAGATAAAGACCCAGTACTTC
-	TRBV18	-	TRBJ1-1	CASSPRETEAFF	TGTGCCAGCTCACCACGAGAAACTGAAGCTTTCTTT
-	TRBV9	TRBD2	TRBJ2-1	CASSVGVMSSGGPSSYNEQFF	TGTGCCAGCAGCGTAGGGGTTATGTCTAGCGGGGGGCCGAGCTCCTACAATGAGCAGTTCTTC
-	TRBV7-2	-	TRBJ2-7	CASSLGGAALEQYF	TGTGCCAGCAGTCTCGGAGGTGCGGCGCTCGAGCAGTACTTC
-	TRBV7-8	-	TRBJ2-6	CASSLDSSGANVLTF	TGTGCCAGCAGCTTGGACAGCTCTGGGGCCAACGTCCTGACTTTC
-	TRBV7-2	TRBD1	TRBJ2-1	CASSSDRGTYNEQFF	TGTGCCAGCAGCTCGGACAGGGGTACCTACAATGAGCAGTTCTTC
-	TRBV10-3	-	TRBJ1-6	CATEAHVDSPLHF	TGTGCCACCGAGGCGCACGTGGATTCACCCCTCCACTTT
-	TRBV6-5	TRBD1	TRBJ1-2	CASSKRQGRDGYTF	TGTGCCAGCAGTAAAAGACAGGGCCGTGATGGCTACACCTTC
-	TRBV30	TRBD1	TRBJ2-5	CAWHGRGKTETQYF	TGTGCCTGGCACGGCAGGGGGAAGACGGAGACCCAGTACTTC
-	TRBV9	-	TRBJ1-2	CASSVNPDSSIYGYTF	TGTGCCAGCAGCGTAAACCCCGACTCCTCGATTTATGGCTACACCTTC
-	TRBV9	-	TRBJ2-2	CASSVAQGNTGELFF	TGTGCCAGCAGCGTAGCTCAGGGGAACACCGGGGAGCTGTTTTTT
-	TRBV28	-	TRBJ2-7	CASSYEDREGEQYF	TGTGCCAGCAGTTATGAGGACAGGGAGGGCGAGCAGTACTTC
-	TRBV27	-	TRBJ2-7	CASSSDGYEQYF	TGTGCCAGCAGTTCGGACGGTTACGAGCAGTACTTC
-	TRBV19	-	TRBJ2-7	CASSSEGLATYEQYF	TGTGCCAGTAGCAGTGAGGGGCTAGCGACCTACGAGCAGTACTTC
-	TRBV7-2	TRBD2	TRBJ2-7	CASSVRGGNGEQYF	TGTGCCAGCAGCGTACGGGGGGGAAACGGCGAGCAGTACTTC
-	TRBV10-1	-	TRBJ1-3	CATMESRAGNTIYF	TGCGCCACTATGGAAAGCCGGGCTGGAAACACCATATATTTT
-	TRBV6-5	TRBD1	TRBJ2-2	CASSATGDGELFF	TGTGCCAGCAGTGCGACAGGGGACGGGGAGCTGTTTTTT
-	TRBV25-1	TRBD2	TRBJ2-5	CASSIAGGPWETQYF	TGTGCCAGCAGCATAGCGGGGGGGCCTTGGGAGACCCAGTACTTC
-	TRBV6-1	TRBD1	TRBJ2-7	CASSRDRLPSYEQYF	TGTGCCAGCAGTAGGGACAGGCTGCCTTCCTACGAGCAGTACTTC
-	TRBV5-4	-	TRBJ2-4	CASSLAGGRGLAKNIQYF	TGTGCCAGCAGCCTAGCTGGGGGTAGGGGACTAGCCAAAAACATTCAGTACTTC
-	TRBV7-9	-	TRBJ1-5	CASAWDKSNQPQHF	TGTGCCAGCGCCTGGGACAAGAGCAATCAGCCCCAGCATTTT
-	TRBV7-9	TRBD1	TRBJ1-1	CASSSRQGSTEAFF	TGTGCCAGCAGCTCTAGACAGGGTAGCACTGAAGCTTTCTTT
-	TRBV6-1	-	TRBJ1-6	CASNLQGGNSPLHF	TGTGCCAGCAATCTACAGGGTGGTAATTCACCCCTCCACTTT
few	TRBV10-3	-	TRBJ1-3	CATQHGASGNTIYF	TGTGCCACACAACATGGTGCCTCTGGAAACACCATATATTTT
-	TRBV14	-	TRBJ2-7	CASSQVTGSHEQYF	TGTGCCAGCAGCCAAGTTACGGGGTCCCACGAGCAGTACTTC
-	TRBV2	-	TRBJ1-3	CASRAGGLGNTIYF	TGTGCCAGTAGGGCGGGAGGGCTTGGAAACACCATATATTTT
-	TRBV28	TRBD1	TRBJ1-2	CASNRQGEPLF	TGTGCCAGTAACCGACAGGGGGAGCCGCTCTTC
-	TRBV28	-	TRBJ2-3	CASTLDSVSTDTQYF	TGTGCCAGCACTCTAGACAGCGTTAGCACAGATACGCAGTATTTT
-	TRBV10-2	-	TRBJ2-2	CASSQGDGTGELFF	TGCGCCAGCAGCCAGGGAGACGGGACCGGGGAGCTGTTTTTT
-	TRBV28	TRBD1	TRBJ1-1	CASSLGQGNTEAFF	TGTGCCAGCAGTTTGGGACAGGGGAACACTGAAGCTTTCTTT
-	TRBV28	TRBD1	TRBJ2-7	CASRTGQVNSYEQYF	TGTGCCAGCAGGACGGGACAGGTCAACTCCTACGAGCAGTACTTC
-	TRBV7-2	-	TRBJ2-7	CASSLSAATYEQYF	TGTGCCAGCAGCTTAAGCGCAGCCACCTACGAGCAGTACTTC
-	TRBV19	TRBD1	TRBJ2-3	CASSNRDRRSDTQYF	TGTGCCAGTAGCAACCGGGACAGGAGGTCAGATACGCAGTATTTT
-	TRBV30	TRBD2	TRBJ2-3	CAWSVQAGDTQYF	TGTGCCTGGAGTGTCCAAGCGGGGGATACGCAGTATTTT
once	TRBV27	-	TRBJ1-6	CASSPLLGNSPLHF	TGTGCCAGCTCCCCACTCCTCGGTAATTCACCCCTCCACTTT
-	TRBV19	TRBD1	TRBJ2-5	CASSLDRWQETQYF	TGTGCCAGTAGTCTGGACAGGTGGCAAGAGACCCAGTACTTC
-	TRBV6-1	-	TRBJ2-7	CASSSPGRGLEQYF	TGTGCCAGCAGTTCTCCCGGACGGGGCCTGGAGCAGTACTTC
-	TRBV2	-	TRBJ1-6	CASSEEGRSPLHF	TGTGCCAGCAGTGAAGAGGGACGCTCACCCCTCCACTTT
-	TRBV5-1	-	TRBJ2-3	CASSLGGSRSTDTQYF	TGCGCCAGCAGCTTGGGGGGCTCCCGCTCGACAGATACGCAGTATTTT
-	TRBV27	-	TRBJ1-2	CASSIGQPSLNYGYTF	TGTGCCAGCAGTATCGGACAGCCAAGCTTAAACTATGGCTACACCTTC
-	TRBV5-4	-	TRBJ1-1	CASSRDDRGGTEAFF	TGTGCCAGCAGCCGTGATGACCGTGGGGGCACTGAAGCTTTCTTT
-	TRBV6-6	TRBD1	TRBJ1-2	CASSYMGQGGYGYTF	TGTGCCAGCAGTTATATGGGACAGGGTGGATATGGCTACACCTTC
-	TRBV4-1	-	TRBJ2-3	CASSPLTGVGRDTQYF	TGCGCCAGCAGCCCCCTTACTGGAGTGGGCAGAGATACGCAGTATTTT